This T cell receptor beta chain was sequenced during a study of T cell clonality in common variable immunodeficiency. This clone was counted ten times or more. Equal genomic DNA amounts from CVID and control samples were sequenced. TCRdb's copy holds only in-frame clones and misses some; the assay was immunoSEQ multiplex PCR. Observed in the sample are around 47,000 clones, none of them singletons. The sequence was obtained from a person between 18 and 75 years old in good health. The specimen sequenced was peripheral blood mononuclear cells.

The chain's CDR3 is CAWRLVFTDTQYF. The CDR3 bases that were read are TGTGCCTGGCGACTAGTCTTCACAGATACG. J is TRBJ2-3 and V is TRBV30, with D possibly TRBD2 on 6 matching bases. The read is 3 residues too short to cover the CDR3 end, so that end is filled in from the germline J gene. V lost 5 bases and J 2 bases, leaving 11 bases between the germline ends. Germline values: CDR1 GTSNPN, CDR2 SVGIG (reference sequence). This CDR3 contains 13 residues.